The clone carrying this T cell receptor beta chain was seen repeatedly, ten times or more. The sample belongs to a study of early T cells in non-severe SARS-CoV-2 infection. Overall study context: Chains were unpaired, as sequencing was done on bulk RNA from unsorted whole blood.

The V end lost 0 bases, the J end lost 5 bases, and 13 bases lay between the germline ends. Germline CDR1 LNHNV, CDR2 YYDKDF (reference sequence). The CDR3 length is 15 residues. Each CDR3 protein gets one entry after TCRdb re-called the 5' RACE reads with MiXCR. The table lists approximately 89,000 distinct CDR3 sequences, around an eighth of them singletons. The receptor was derived from an adult who was a healthcare worker with PCR-confirmed SARS-CoV-2 infection or an uninfected control (not recorded which). J is TRBJ2-5 and V is TRBV15; maybe TRBD1 (6 bases). The sequenced sample consisted of whole blood. The CDR3 DNA reads as TGTGCCACCAGCAGAGATCCCAGGGGCAAGGAGACCCAGTACTTC. This translates into CATSRDPRGKETQYF.